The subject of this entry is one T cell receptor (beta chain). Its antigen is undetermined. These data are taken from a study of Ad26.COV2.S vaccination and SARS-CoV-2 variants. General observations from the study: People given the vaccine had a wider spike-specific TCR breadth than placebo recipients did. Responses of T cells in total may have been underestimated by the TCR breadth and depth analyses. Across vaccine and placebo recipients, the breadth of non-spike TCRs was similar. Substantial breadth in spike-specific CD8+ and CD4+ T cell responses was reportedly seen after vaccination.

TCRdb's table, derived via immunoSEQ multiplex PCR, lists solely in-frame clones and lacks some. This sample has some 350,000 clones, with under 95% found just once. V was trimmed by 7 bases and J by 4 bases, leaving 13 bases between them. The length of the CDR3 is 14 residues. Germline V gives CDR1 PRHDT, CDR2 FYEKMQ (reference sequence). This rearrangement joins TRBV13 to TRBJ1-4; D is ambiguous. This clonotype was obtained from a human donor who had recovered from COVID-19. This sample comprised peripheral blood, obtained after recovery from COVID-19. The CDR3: CASTRGSFNEKLFF. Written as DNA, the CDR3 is TGTGCCAGCACCCGGGGTTCCTTTAATGAAAAACTGTTTTTT. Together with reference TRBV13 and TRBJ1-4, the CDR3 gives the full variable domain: AAGVIQSPRHLIKEKRETATLKCYPIPRHDTVYWYQQGPGQDPQFLISFYEKMQSDKGSIPDRFSAQQFSDYHSELNMSSLELGDSALYFCASTRGSFNEKLFFGSGTQLSVL.